This T cell receptor (beta chain) came from a study of blood T cells in healthy people across ages (dated by TCRdb to 2013 to 2016). Regarding the study in general: In model experiments, template switching captured roughly one uniquely barcoded TCR beta cDNA molecule for every two T cells. Donors were grouped into four age groups: young (average 16 years), middle-aged (about 40), aged (62) and long-lived (around 80). The study analyzed two additional independent replicas of 1 million unique cDNA reads from the same blood draw for two donors, one aged 18 to 30 and one aged 80 or older. The study measured age-related changes in TCR beta repertoire diversity using deep sequencing normalized with unique cDNA molecular identifiers. Donors of different ages were randomly distributed across sequencing lanes to avoid experimental bias.

The roughly 42 donors, aged about 6 to 95 years, were systemically healthy Caucasian individuals from Russia. Each donor gave about 10 milliliters of peripheral blood, drawn into EDTA-treated Vacutainer tubes. PBMCs were isolated by Ficoll-Paque density-gradient centrifugation, with at least 6 million obtained per sample. Total RNA, at least 5.5 micrograms per sample, was extracted from PBMCs with Trizol reagent. Naive CD45RAhigh/CD27high T cell percentages were measured by flow cytometry on a PBMC aliquot from every donor. In regard to this clonotype: The specificity of this receptor is unknown. No clone much larger than this one lies a single base away; base qualities are absent.

Results the study describes overall, beyond this receptor: The CMV infection status of donors was not known, potentially confounding age-related changes in expanded clonotypes. Total diversity estimates from one million sequenced T cells were considered lower bounds and underestimates. Conclusive comparison of naive and antigen-experienced compartments was prevented by the profiling of bulk unsorted PBMCs. Observed TCR beta diversity per million T cells fell roughly linearly with age, and a significant reduction was already apparent by age about 43. A strong correlation was found between observed TCR beta diversity and the percentage of naive T cells measured by flow cytometry. Compared with the aged group, more naive CD4+ T cells, fewer expanded clones and increased TCR diversity were shown by the long-lived group, suggesting age selection.

Library construction relied on 5' RACE. Sequencer: Illumina HiSeq 2500. A second PCR of roughly 7 to 11 cycles was performed with a sample-barcoded 5' primer and a J-beta primer mix. A template-switch 5' adaptor carrying 12 random nucleotides introduced a unique molecular identifier onto each TCR beta cDNA molecule. Each sample yielded at least 2.5 million CDR3-containing paired-end reads. All of the RNA was converted into first-strand cDNA using the Mint cDNA synthesis kit, with a TRBC-specific oligonucleotide serving as the primer. All cDNA was treated with uracil-DNA glycosylase and then went through a first 18-cycle PCR with the universal primers M1SS and BC2_uni_R. The study's processing was this. Normalization of each sample was performed by random selection of 1 million high-quality reads, each carrying a distinct molecular identifier. Reads with shared molecular identifiers were discarded instead of being binned into consensus sequences. MiTCR, run with a Q25 quality threshold and the strictest error-elimination algorithm, handled CDR3 identification, clonotype clustering and error correction. A nonparametric unseen species model using Euler transformation provided a lower-bound estimate of total TCR beta diversity. The public sequencing data were trimmed at Q25 with fastp and processed into clonotypes with MiXCR by TCRdb, which kept only in-frame beta chains. Entries that share a CDR3 protein sequence are merged under the most common genes and DNA. TCRdb, not the original authors, processed these V and J calls. The sample records about 650,000 distinct CDR3 sequences, about 32% of which are singletons. Jointly, the top ten make up over 15% of the sample.

CDR1 and CDR2 are drawn from the germline V gene: KGHSH, LQKENI. Taken from cysteine to phenylalanine, the CDR3 has 15 residues. This entry keeps only the CDR3 DNA: 45 bases, framed from base 1. V drops 2 bases and J drops 1 base, leaving 11 bases in between. The chain employs TRBV18 and TRBJ1-1; a weak D assignment points to TRBD1 (5 bases agree). The sample taken for sequencing was blood. The receptor's source is a woman aged 80 or over in good health. Donor details come from another sample of the same person, matched by shared clones. The sequenced DNA: TGTGCCAGCTCACCATTCAACGGACAGAACACTGAAGCTTTCTTT. This codes for CASSPFNGQNTEAFF.